The 3 T cell receptor beta chains given below trace back to one sample, sequenced in a study of T-cell reconstitution after alpha-beta-depleted transplantation in children. It was with unique molecular identifiers that the TCRbeta library was prepared. TCRdb used MiXCR to reprocess the PCR reads, holding one entry per CDR3 protein. This sample has around 450,000 distinct CDR3 sequences; about 10% occur once, and the top ten carry 2%. The sequenced sample was PBMCs, obtained before TCRalphabeta/CD19-depleted stem cell transplant. The receptors come from a child aged 2 to 15 with inherited bone marrow failure, due to receive a stem cell transplant.

Comments on this clonotype: Mismatch with germline at one junction end may stem from a read error. This chain joins TRBV9 and TRBJ2-1; no reliable D call. Germline V gives CDR1 SGDLS, CDR2 YYNGEE. The CDR3 is 12 residues long. CDR3 in DNA: TGTGCCAGCGGCGTAACGGGCAATGAGCAGTTCTTC. The encoded protein is CASGVTGNEQFF.

This clonotype was counted many times. The chain is built from TRBV4-3 and TRBJ1-4; D is possibly TRBD1 (6 bases). Germline V lookup: CDR1 LGHNA, CDR2 YSLEER. CDR3 length: 16 amino acids. Trimming left V 0 bases short and J 2 bases short, with 10 bases between. The DNA of the CDR3 is TGCGCCAGCAGCCAAGATTCTACAGGGACTAATGAAAAACTGTTTTTT. Translated, it gives CASSQDSTGTNEKLFF.

This clonotype occurred many times. The chain uses TRBV20-1 and TRBJ2-7, with 10 bases identical to TRBD2. Germline trimming cut 4 bases from V and 0 bases from J; bases unmatched to any gene: 6. Germline CDR1 DFQATT, CDR2 SNEGSKA (reference sequence). This CDR3 region has 15 residues. CDR3 protein: CSANSGTSASYEQYF. DNA of the CDR3: TGCAGTGCTAACTCCGGGACTAGCGCCTCCTACGAGCAGTACTTC.